This T cell receptor beta chain is drawn from a study of T cells after somatic rescue of genetic block. Produced via immunoSEQ multiplex PCR; TCRdb's table is partial and in-frame only. The top ten clones hold less than 3.5% of a sample with over 55,000 clones, under 95% of them seen once. The V and J ends lost 0 bases and 0 bases, in that order; junction bases with no gene match: 9. CDR1 and CDR2 (germline): SGHVS, FQNEAQ. This CDR3 comprises 18 residues. V gene TRBV7-8 combines with J gene TRBJ2-3; 7 nucleotides match TRBD2. Sequencing was performed on peripheral blood mononuclear cells (PBMCs). The receptor's source is a man aged 40-49 years. CDR3 coding DNA: TGTGCCAGCAGCTTAGCGACGCTTTACGGGGGGAGCACAGATACGCAGTATTTT. Encoded protein: CASSLATLYGGSTDTQYF.